This is a list of T cell receptor beta chains from one sample in a study of graft-versus-host responses after intestinal transplantation. TCRdb's table, derived via immunoSEQ multiplex PCR, lists solely in-frame clones and lacks some. The sample yields some 45,000 clones, roughly nine tenths seen once. Specimen: PBMCs, collected 524 days after transplant. The receptor set was obtained from a human patient who received an intestinal transplant, so some T cells may come from the graft donor. Each CDR3 is given without its conserved first and last residue.

v_gene: TRBV19; len: 12; CDR3aa: ASSIGAGAFEQY
v_gene: TRBV7-3; len: 15; CDR3aa: ASSLKKLAGNINEQF
v_gene: TRBV19; len: 13; CDR3aa: ASSIGTGSPDTQY
v_gene: TRBV10-1; len: 10; CDR3aa: ASSNPGETQY
v_gene: TRBV10-1; len: 21; CDR3aa: ASSESGWDLISGEFRTYNEQF
v_gene: TRBV6-5; len: 13; CDR3aa: ASIPRDRADYGYT
v_gene: TRBV10-1; len: 11; CDR3aa: ARRPQRGDTQY
v_gene: TRBV27; len: 14; CDR3aa: ASSLLGTGLYNEQF
v_gene: TRBV4-1; len: 13; CDR3aa: ASSQDRGGADTQY
v_gene: TRBV28; len: 13; CDR3aa: ASRPWLDRGTEAF
v_gene: TRBV28; len: 12; CDR3aa: ASSKSRGQETQY
v_gene: TRBV5-1; len: 11; CDR3aa: ASSADRANTIY
v_gene: TRBV30; len: 10; CDR3aa: AWSPARAGYT
v_gene: TRBV6-5; len: 13; CDR3aa: ASSIQGSPDYGYT
v_gene: TRBV10-3; len: 15; CDR3aa: AISESASGWTRDEQY
v_gene: TRBV10-1; len: 13; CDR3aa: ASSDGADSSDTQY
v_gene: TRBV5-5; len: 10; CDR3aa: ASSLELGGYT
v_gene: TRBV2; len: 12; CDR3aa: ASGLAGGLDTQY
v_gene: TRBV4-3; len: 15; CDR3aa: ASSQEYPESSYNEQF
v_gene: TRBV15; len: 13; CDR3aa: ATSRDRTGSEGYT
v_gene: TRBV5-1; len: 13; CDR3aa: ASSLGQGGTGELF
v_gene: TRBV7-3; len: 11; CDR3aa: ASSLPPYNEQF
v_gene: TRBV10-3; len: 12; CDR3aa: AINDSRYNSPLH
v_gene: TRBV6-1; len: 12; CDR3aa: ASSQTSGTGELF
v_gene: TRBV5-4; len: 12; CDR3aa: ASSLVGRAYGYT
v_gene: TRBV5-1; len: 12; CDR3aa: ASRLEGRRETQY
v_gene: TRBV4-2; len: 12; CDR3aa: ASSQGSGSYEQY
v_gene: TRBV11-2; len: 13; CDR3aa: ASSFWARDTDTQY
v_gene: TRBV6-6; len: 11; CDR3aa: ASSWGTSNEQY
v_gene: TRBV5-4; len: 12; CDR3aa: ASSPGVTGEKLF
v_gene: TRBV5-6; len: 13; CDR3aa: ASSPVAGSSYEQY